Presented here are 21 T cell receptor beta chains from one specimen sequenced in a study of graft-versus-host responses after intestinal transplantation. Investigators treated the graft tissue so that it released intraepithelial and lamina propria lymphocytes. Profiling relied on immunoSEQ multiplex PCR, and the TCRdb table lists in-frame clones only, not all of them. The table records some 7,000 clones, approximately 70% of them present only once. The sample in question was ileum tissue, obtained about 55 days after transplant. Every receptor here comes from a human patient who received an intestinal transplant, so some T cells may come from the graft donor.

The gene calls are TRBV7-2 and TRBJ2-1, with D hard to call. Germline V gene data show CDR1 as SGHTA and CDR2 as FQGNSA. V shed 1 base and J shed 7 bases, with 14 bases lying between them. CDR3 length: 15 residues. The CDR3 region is CASSLGALPGNEQFF. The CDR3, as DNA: TGTGCCAGCAGCTTAGGCGCTCTCCCCGGGAATGAGCAGTTCTTC.

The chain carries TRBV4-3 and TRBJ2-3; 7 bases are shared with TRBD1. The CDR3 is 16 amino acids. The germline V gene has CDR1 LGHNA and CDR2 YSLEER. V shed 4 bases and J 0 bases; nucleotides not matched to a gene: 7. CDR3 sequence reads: CASSPTGQISTDTQYF. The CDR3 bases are TGCGCCAGCAGCCCAACGGGACAGATTAGCACAGATACGCAGTATTTT.

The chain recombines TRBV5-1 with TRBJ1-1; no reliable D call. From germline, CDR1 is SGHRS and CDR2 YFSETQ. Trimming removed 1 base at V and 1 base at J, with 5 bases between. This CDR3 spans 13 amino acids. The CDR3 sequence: CASSLSQNTEAFF. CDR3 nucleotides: TGCGCCAGCAGCTTGAGCCAGAACACTGAAGCTTTCTTT.

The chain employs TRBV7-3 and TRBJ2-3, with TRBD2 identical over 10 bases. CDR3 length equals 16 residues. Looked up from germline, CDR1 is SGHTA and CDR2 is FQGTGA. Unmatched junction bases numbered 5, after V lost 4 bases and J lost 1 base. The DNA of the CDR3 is TGTGCCAGCAGCTCCCCTAGCGGGGGCCGCACAGATACGCAGTATTTT. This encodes CASSSPSGGRTDTQYF.

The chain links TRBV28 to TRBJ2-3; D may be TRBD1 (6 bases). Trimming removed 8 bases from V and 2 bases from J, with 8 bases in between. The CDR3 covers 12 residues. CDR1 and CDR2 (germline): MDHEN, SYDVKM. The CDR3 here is CASQGNTDTQYF. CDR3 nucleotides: TGTGCCAGCCAGGGGAACACAGATACGCAGTATTTT.

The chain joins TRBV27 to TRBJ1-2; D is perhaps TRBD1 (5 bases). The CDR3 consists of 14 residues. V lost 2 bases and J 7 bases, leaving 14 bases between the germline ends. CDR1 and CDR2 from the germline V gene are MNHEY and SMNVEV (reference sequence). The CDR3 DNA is TGTGCCAGCAGTTTACACAGGTCCCTCGGTGGCTACACCTTC. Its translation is CASSLHRSLGGYTF.

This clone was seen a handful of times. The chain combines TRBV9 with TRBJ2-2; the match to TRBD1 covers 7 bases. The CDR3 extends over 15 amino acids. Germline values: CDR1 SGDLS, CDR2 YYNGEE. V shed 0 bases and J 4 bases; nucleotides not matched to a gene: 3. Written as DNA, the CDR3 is TGTGCCAGCAGCGTAGAACAGGGGTCCACCGGGGAGCTGTTTTTT. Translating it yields CASSVEQGSTGELFF.

CDR3 loop: CASSLTTGNNSPLHF. The CDR3, as DNA: TGTGCCAGCAGCTTAACAACAGGGAATAATTCACCCCTCCACTTT. The V and J genes are TRBV7-3 and TRBJ1-6, with D tentatively TRBD1 (6 bases). In germline, CDR1 is SGHTA, CDR2 FQGTGA. V was cut by 0 bases and J by 5 bases, with 8 bases left in between. The CDR3 is 15 amino acids.

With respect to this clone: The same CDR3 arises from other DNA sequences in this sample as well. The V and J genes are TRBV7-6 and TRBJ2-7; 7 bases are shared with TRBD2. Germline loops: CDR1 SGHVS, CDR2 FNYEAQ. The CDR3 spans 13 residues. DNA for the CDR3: TGTGCCAGCAGCTTAGCGGGGGGGTACGAACAGTACGTC. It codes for CASSLAGGYEQYV.

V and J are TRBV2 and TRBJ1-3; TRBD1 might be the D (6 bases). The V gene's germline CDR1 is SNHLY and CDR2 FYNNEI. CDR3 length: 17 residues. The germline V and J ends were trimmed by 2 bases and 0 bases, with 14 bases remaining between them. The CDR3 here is CASSELGGPISGNTIYF. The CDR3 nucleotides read TGTGCCAGCAGTGAATTGGGGGGGCCAATCTCTGGAAACACCATATATTTT. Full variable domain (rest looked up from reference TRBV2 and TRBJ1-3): EPEVTQTPSHQVTQMGQEVILRCVPISNHLYFYWYRQILGQKVEFLVSFYNNEISEKSEIFDDQFSVERPDGSNFTLKIRSTKLEDSAMYFCASSELGGPISGNTIYFGEGSWLTVV.

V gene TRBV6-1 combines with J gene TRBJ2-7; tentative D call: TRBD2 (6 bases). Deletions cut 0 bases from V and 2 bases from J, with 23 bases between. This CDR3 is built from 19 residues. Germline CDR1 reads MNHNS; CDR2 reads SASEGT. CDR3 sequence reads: CASSEARSVVSGGAYEQYV. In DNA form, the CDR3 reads TGTGCCAGCAGTGAAGCTCGTTCGGTGGTCTCTGGCGGGGCCTACGAGCAGTACGTC.

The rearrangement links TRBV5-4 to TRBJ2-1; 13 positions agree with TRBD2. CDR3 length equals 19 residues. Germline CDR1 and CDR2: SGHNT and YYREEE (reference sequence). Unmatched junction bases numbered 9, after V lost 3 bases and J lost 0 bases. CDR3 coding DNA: TGTGCCAGCAGCTCGGGACTAGCGGGACTCCAAAGCTCCTACAATGAGCAGTTCTTC. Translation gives CASSSGLAGLQSSYNEQFF.

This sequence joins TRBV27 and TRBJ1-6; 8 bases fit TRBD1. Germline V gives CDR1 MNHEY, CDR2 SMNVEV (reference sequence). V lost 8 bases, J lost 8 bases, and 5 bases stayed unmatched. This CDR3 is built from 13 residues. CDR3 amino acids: CASGRGRDSPLHF. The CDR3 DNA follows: TGTGCCAGCGGCAGGGGGCGGGATTCACCCCTCCACTTT.

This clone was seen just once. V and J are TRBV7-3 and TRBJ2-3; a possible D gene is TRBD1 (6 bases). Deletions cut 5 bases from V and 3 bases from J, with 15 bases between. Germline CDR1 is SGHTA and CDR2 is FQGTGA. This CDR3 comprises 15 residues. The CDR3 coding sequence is TGTGCCAGCAGCCGGCCTGAGACAGGAACAGATACGCAGTATTTT. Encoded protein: CASSRPETGTDTQYF.

CDR3 DNA: TGTGCCACCAGCAGAGGAGACTACAGGGTTCTCTATGGCTACACCTTC. Its protein product is CATSRGDYRVLYGYTF. The gene calls are TRBV15 and TRBJ1-2; possibly TRBD1 for D (6 bases). CDR1 is LNHNV, CDR2 YYDKDF, per germline (reference sequence). The CDR3 is 16 amino acids. Deletions cut 1 base from V and 4 bases from J, with 16 bases between. Drawing the rest from reference TRBV15 and TRBJ1-2, the complete variable domain is DAMVIQNPRYQVTQFGKPVTLSCSQTLNHNVMYWYQQKSSQAPKLLFHYYDKDFNNEADTPDNFQSRRPNTSFCFLDIRSPGLGDTAMYLCATSRGDYRVLYGYTFGSGTRLTVV.

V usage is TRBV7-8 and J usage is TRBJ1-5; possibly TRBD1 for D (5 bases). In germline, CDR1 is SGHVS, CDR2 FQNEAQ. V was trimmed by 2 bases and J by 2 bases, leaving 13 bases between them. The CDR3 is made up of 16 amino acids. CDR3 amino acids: CASSLSGWVGNQPQHF. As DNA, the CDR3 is TGTGCCAGCAGCTTATCAGGGTGGGTGGGCAATCAGCCCCAGCATTTT.

The CDR3 bases are TGTGCCAGCAGCCCTCAGAGTCTATGGGGGGGCACAGATACGCAGTATTTT. Protein: CASSPQSLWGGTDTQYF. V and J are TRBV7-9 and TRBJ2-3; TRBD2 is a possible D gene (6 bases). Trimming left V 5 bases short and J 1 base short, with 19 bases between. The CDR3 is made up of 17 amino acids. Germline CDR1 reads SEHNR; CDR2 reads FQNEAQ (reference sequence).

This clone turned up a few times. The DNA of the CDR3 is TGTGCCAGCACCTTGCGGACTTTCCCCTACGAGCAGTACGTC. Residues: CASTLRTFPYEQYV. The chain is built from TRBV6-6 and TRBJ2-7; maybe TRBD2 (5 bases). The CDR3 loop spans 14 amino acids. From germline, CDR1 is MNHNY and CDR2 SVGAGI (reference sequence). Between the trimmed V and J ends, which lost 7 bases and 2 bases, there was a span of 15 bases.

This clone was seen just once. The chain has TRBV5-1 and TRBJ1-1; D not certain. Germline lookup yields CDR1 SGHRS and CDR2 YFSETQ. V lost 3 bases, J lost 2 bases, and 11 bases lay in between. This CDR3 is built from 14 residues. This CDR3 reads CASSWQDTNTEAFF. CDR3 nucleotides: TGCGCCAGCAGCTGGCAGGATACCAACACTGAAGCTTTCTTT.

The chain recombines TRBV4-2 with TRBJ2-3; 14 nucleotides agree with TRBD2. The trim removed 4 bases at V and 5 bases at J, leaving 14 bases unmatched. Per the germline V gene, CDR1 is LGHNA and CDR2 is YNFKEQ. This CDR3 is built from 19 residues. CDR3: CASSPGTSGGSPGQDTQYF. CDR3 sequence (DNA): TGTGCCAGCAGCCCGGGGACTAGCGGGGGTTCCCCGGGGCAAGATACGCAGTATTTT.

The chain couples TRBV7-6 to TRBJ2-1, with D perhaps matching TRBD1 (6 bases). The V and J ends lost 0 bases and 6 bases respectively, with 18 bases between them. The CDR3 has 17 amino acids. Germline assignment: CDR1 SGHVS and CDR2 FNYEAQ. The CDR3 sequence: CASSLALAGEGANEQFF. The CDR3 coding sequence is TGTGCCAGCAGCTTAGCGTTGGCAGGGGAAGGGGCCAATGAGCAGTTCTTC.